This TCR beta chain was sequenced for a study of cytomegalovirus exposure and HLA in healthy donors. The CDR3 runs to 14 residues. The germline V gene encodes CDR1 MNHEY and CDR2 SMNVEV (reference sequence). V lost 8 bases to trimming and J lost 4 bases, with 14 bases between them. PCR involved 60 Vbeta and 13 Jbeta primers. Clones were read by immunoSEQ multiplex PCR, and TCRdb kept only the in-frame ones, dropping some. In the table there are approximately 190,000 clones, 80% to 85% of which are singletons. Regarding the study as a whole: A few of the chains that were CMV-associated were confirmed in vitro to be specific for CMV antigens. The study listed roughly 150 cytomegalovirus-associated TCR beta chains.

Concerning this clone itself: No antigen is known for it.

This rearrangement joins TRBV27 to TRBJ2-2; possible D gene TRBD1, 6 bases. The sequence was collected from a young woman in good health and CMV-seronegative. The specimen was PBMCs. In DNA form, the CDR3 reads TGTGCCAGCTGTCAGGGGTATGTCACCGGGGAGCTGTTTTTT. Translated, it gives CASCQGYVTGELFF.